A single sample gave rise to the 30 T cell receptor beta chains below, sequenced in a study of T cells in Graves' hyperthyroidism and ophthalmopathy. Amplification of TCR beta CDR3 regions used RNA as the template. The HTBI primer set drove a first-round RT-PCR of the TCR CDR3. MiXCR, applied by TCRdb to the multiplex PCR reads, yields one record per CDR3 protein. The table has about 560,000 distinct CDR3 sequences, about 15% seen once. The sample comprised blood. The receptors were sampled from a woman in her 30s with Graves' hyperthyroidism.

This clonotype has more than one count but fewer than ten. The rearrangement links TRBV24-1 to TRBJ2-7; D may be TRBD1 or TRBD2 (5 bases each). The CDR3 is 13 amino acids. The ends were cut back, 9 bases at V and 5 bases at J, with 16 bases in the middle. Germline-derived CDR1 and CDR2 are KGHDR and SFDVKD. The CDR3 spells CATSGPRGDEQYF. In DNA form, the CDR3 reads TGTGCCACCTCCGGACCCAGAGGGGACGAGCAGTACTTC.

CDR3 in DNA: TGCAGTGCTAGAGACGTAATCGGGACAGTCACCGGGGAGCTGTTTTTT. It codes for CSARDVIGTVTGELFF. The rearrangement links TRBV20-1 to TRBJ2-2, with 7 bases matching TRBD1. The CDR3 runs 16 residues. Germline V CDR1 and CDR2: DFQATT, SNEGSKA (reference sequence). J lost 4 bases, V lost 0 bases, and 8 bases had no gene match.

Ten or more counts support this clonotype. The chain is built from TRBV12-3 or TRBV12-4 and TRBJ2-5; 13 positions agree with TRBD2. There are 16 residues in the CDR3. With V trimmed by 4 bases and J by 2 bases, 4 bases remained unmatched. This CDR3 is CASSSGLAGLQETQYF. The CDR3, as DNA: TGTGCCAGCAGTTCGGGACTAGCGGGATTACAAGAGACCCAGTACTTC.

This clonotype has at least ten counts. The chain has TRBV7-2 and TRBJ2-7, with D unresolved. Trimming took 1 base from V and 6 from J, leaving 7 bases between them. The CDR3 covers 12 residues. Looked up from germline, CDR1 is SGHTA and CDR2 is FQGNSA. CDR3 sequence: CASSLVSSEQYF. The CDR3 DNA reads as TGTGCCAGCAGCTTAGTCTCGTCCGAGCAGTACTTC.

This clonotype was counted between two and nine times. J is TRBJ2-7 and V is TRBV10-3; 10 bases fit TRBD2. CDR3 size: 16 residues. Trimming removed 6 bases from V and 5 bases from J; junction bases left unmatched: 13. CDR1 ENHRY and CDR2 SYGVKD come from the germline V gene. CDR3 DNA sequence: TGTGCCATCAGGAATCCCTTAGCGGGAGGCGGTGACGAGCAGTACTTC. Translated: CAIRNPLAGGGDEQYF.

This clonotype was counted at least ten times. V usage is TRBV3-1 and J usage is TRBJ1-1; D not certain. The V end was cut by 3 bases, the J end by 3 bases, with 11 bases between. Germline values: CDR1 LGHDT, CDR2 YNNKEL (reference sequence). The CDR3 length is 14 residues. DNA for the CDR3: TGTGCCAGCAGCCACCTCATTTCGGACACTGAAGCTTTCTTT. Translation: CASSHLISDTEAFF.

This clonotype was counted ten times or more. The chain is built from TRBV29-1 and TRBJ1-2; a weak D match, TRBD1 (5 bases). The germline V and J ends were trimmed by 4 bases and 0 bases, with 18 bases remaining between them. Per the germline V gene, CDR1 is SQVTM and CDR2 is ANQGSEA. CDR3 length equals 16 residues. CDR3 residues: CSVGRGGQSSNYGYTF. CDR3 coding DNA: TGCAGCGTTGGGAGGGGAGGCCAGAGCTCTAACTATGGCTACACCTTC.

This chain uses TRBV10-3 with TRBJ1-1, with 7 bases identical to TRBD1. Germline V gene sequence: CDR1 ENHRY, CDR2 SYGVKD. The CDR3 runs to 11 residues. Germline trimming cut 10 bases from V and 3 bases from J; bases unmatched to any gene: 2. This CDR3 is CATQGDTEAFF. CDR3 DNA sequence: TGTGCCACCCAGGGGGACACTGAAGCTTTCTTT.

The chain is built from TRBV30 and TRBJ2-3; D remains unclear. Germline lookup yields CDR1 GTSNPN and CDR2 SVGIG (reference sequence). With 5 bases removed from V and 4 bases from J, the gap between germline ends came to 10 bases. CDR3 size: 12 residues. The CDR3 reads CAWGLGADTQYF. The CDR3 bases are TGTGCCTGGGGCTTAGGAGCAGATACGCAGTATTTT.

This clonotype was seen a handful of times. The chain combines TRBV7-7 with TRBJ2-3, with D uncertain. The germline gives CDR1 SSHAT, CDR2 FNYEAQ (reference sequence). The ends were cut back, 11 bases at V and 11 bases at J, with 20 bases in the middle. This CDR3 contains 12 residues. The CDR3 nucleotides are TGTGCCTCAAAGCCATCATTAGGGTGGCAGTATTTT. It yields the protein CASKPSLGWQYF.

This clonotype was recorded at least ten times. This chain links TRBV7-2 with TRBJ1-3, with D possibly TRBD1 on 5 matching bases. Germline V lookup: CDR1 SGHTA, CDR2 FQGNSA. The CDR3 has 15 amino acids. V gave up 5 bases and J gave up 9 bases, with 20 bases separating them. The DNA for the CDR3 is TGTGCCAGCAGCGAGGACGGGACGCGAGGGCGCACCATATATTTT. It yields the protein CASSEDGTRGRTIYF.

This clonotype has a count of ten or more. The chain has TRBV11-3 and TRBJ2-5; TRBD1 agrees at 8 bases. The germline V gene encodes CDR1 SGHNT and CDR2 YENEEA. V lost 5 bases to trimming and J lost 2 bases; unmatched junction nucleotides: 7. The CDR3 consists of 15 residues. CDR3 sequence reads: CASSVGQAQQETQYF. CDR3 nucleotides: TGTGCCAGCAGCGTGGGACAGGCACAGCAAGAGACCCAGTACTTC.

This clonotype was detected many times. This sequence joins TRBV6-2 or TRBV6-3 and TRBJ1-1; a weak D match, TRBD1 (5 bases). The CDR3 spans 12 residues. V was clipped by 3 bases and J by 10 bases, with 12 bases between them. Looked up from germline, CDR1 is MNHEY and CDR2 is SVGEGT. DNA of the CDR3: TGTGCCAGCAGTTATTTCCAGGGTGGAGCTTTCTTT. This translates into CASSYFQGGAFF.

The table lists this clonotype with many counts. V gene TRBV20-1 combines with J gene TRBJ2-7; a possible D gene is TRBD2 (6 bases). The CDR3 is 14 amino acids. Trimming shortened V by 0 bases and J by 5 bases, and 14 bases separated the two germline ends. Germline CDR1 is DFQATT and CDR2 is SNEGSKA (reference sequence). The CDR3 here is CSAREGGQLDEQYF. CDR3 nucleotides: TGCAGTGCTAGAGAAGGAGGGCAGCTGGACGAGCAGTACTTC.

V and J are TRBV9 and TRBJ2-3; D not certain. Germline CDR1 reads SGDLS; CDR2 reads YYNGEE. The CDR3 runs to 15 residues. Trimming cost V 0 bases and J 2 bases, with 10 bases left between them. CDR3 in amino acids: CASSVGFRITDTQYF. CDR3 DNA sequence: TGTGCCAGCAGCGTAGGTTTTAGGATCACAGATACGCAGTATTTT.

V is TRBV9 and J is TRBJ2-7; D possibly corresponds to TRBD1 (6 bases). V was shortened by 4 bases and J by 3 bases, with 14 bases between the two germline ends. CDR1 and CDR2 from the germline V gene are SGDLS and YYNGEE. CDR3 length: 14 residues. CDR3 bases: TGTGCCAGCAGCACAACAGGGCGCGGCTACGAGCAGTACTTC. It codes for CASSTTGRGYEQYF.

This clonotype came up a few times. This rearrangement joins TRBV19 to TRBJ2-1, with a tentative D call TRBD1 (6 bases). Germline V gene sequence: CDR1 LNHDA, CDR2 SQIVND (reference sequence). The CDR3 totals 14 residues. Trimming shortened V by 3 bases and J by 7 bases, and 13 bases separated the two germline ends. CDR3 DNA: TGTGCCAGTAGTATGGGACACCTTAGGAATGAGCAGTTCTTC. Protein: CASSMGHLRNEQFF.

V and J are TRBV5-1 and TRBJ2-2, with 13 bases that match TRBD2. The ends lost 2 bases at V and 1 base at J; junction bases unmatched: 14. Germline-derived CDR1 and CDR2 are SGHRS and YFSETQ. This CDR3 contains 21 residues. CDR3 sequence: CASSLTWTSGSRRMNTGELFF. For the CDR3, the DNA is TGCGCCAGCAGCTTAACCTGGACTAGCGGGAGTCGCCGAATGAACACCGGGGAGCTGTTTTTT.

This rearrangement joins TRBV9 to TRBJ1-5; 10 bases are shared with TRBD1. The germline CDR1 and CDR2 sequences are SGDLS and YYNGEE. The CDR3 totals 15 residues. Unmatched junction bases numbered 4, after V lost 4 bases and J lost 3 bases. The CDR3 is CASSPGQGPNQPQHF. For the CDR3, the DNA is TGTGCCAGCAGCCCGGGACAGGGGCCCAATCAGCCCCAGCATTTT.

This clonotype was observed many times. The rearrangement links TRBV24-1 to TRBJ2-1; D might be TRBD1 (6 bases). V shed 9 bases and J shed 7 bases, with 18 bases lying between them. The CDR3 runs to 14 residues. The V gene's germline CDR1 is KGHDR and CDR2 SFDVKD. The CDR3 sequence: CATRGPGTSNEQFF. CDR3 coding DNA: TGTGCCACCCGCGGACCCGGGACATCTAATGAGCAGTTCTTC.

This clonotype has a count of ten or more. The CDR3 is CASSTPGLAGVNEQFF. As DNA, the CDR3 is TGTGCCAGCTCTACGCCAGGACTAGCGGGAGTTAATGAGCAGTTCTTC. This chain joins TRBV6-2 or TRBV6-3 and TRBJ2-1; TRBD2 matches 13 bases. Looked up from germline, CDR1 is MNHEY and CDR2 is SVGEGT. Trimming cost V 8 bases and J 7 bases; bases outside gene matches: 11. This CDR3 has 16 residues.

The chain recombines TRBV7-2 with TRBJ2-2; weak D call: TRBD2 (6 bases). V dropped 4 bases and J dropped 0 bases, with 9 bases sitting between them. The CDR3 totals 15 residues. Germline assignment: CDR1 SGHTA and CDR2 FQGNSA. The CDR3 DNA follows: TGTGCCAGCAGCTCCGGGACTCCGAACACCGGGGAGCTGTTTTTT. It yields the protein CASSSGTPNTGELFF.

This clonotype appeared a few times. The J gene is TRBJ2-7, the V gene TRBV12-3 or TRBV12-4; no clear D gene. Trimming left V 2 bases short and J 2 bases short, with 10 bases between. The CDR3 extends over 14 amino acids. Written as DNA, the CDR3 is TGTGCCAGCAGTTTAATGGGTAAGACCTACGAGCAGTACTTC. Its protein is CASSLMGKTYEQYF.

This clonotype was seen at least ten times. The chain employs TRBV3-1 and TRBJ1-5; D gene ambiguous. The length of the CDR3 is 14 residues. CDR1 LGHDT and CDR2 YNNKEL come from the germline V gene (reference sequence). V shed 4 bases and J shed 4 bases, with 11 bases lying between them. The CDR3 nucleotides read TGTGCCAGCAGCCGATTTTTGGGTAATCAGCCCCAGCATTTT. Protein product: CASSRFLGNQPQHF.

This clonotype was counted a few times. V is TRBV9 and J is TRBJ2-3; the match to TRBD2 covers 11 bases. V was pared by 4 bases and J by 3 bases, with 7 bases of the junction left unmatched. Germline lookup yields CDR1 SGDLS and CDR2 YYNGEE. The CDR3 is 16 residues long. The CDR3 region has the DNA TGTGCCAGCAGCACCTTAGCGGGAGGGGGAACAGATACGCAGTATTTT. Translated, it gives CASSTLAGGGTDTQYF.

The chain recombines TRBV28 with TRBJ1-5; D not resolved. The CDR3 is 15 amino acids. V was pared by 6 bases and J by 0 bases, with 12 bases between. Germline V gene sequence: CDR1 MDHEN, CDR2 SYDVKM. CDR3 bases: TGTGCCAGCAGCAGATACAAGGTTAGCAATCAGCCCCAGCATTTT. Protein sequence: CASSRYKVSNQPQHF.

This clonotype was detected a few times. The rearrangement uses TRBV29-1 and TRBJ2-3, with 7 positions matching TRBD2. Trimming took 8 bases from V and 2 from J; bases not matched to a gene: 7. The CDR3 extends over 13 amino acids. CDR1 and CDR2 from the germline V gene are SQVTM and ANQGSEA. CDR3 in amino acids: CSLSGTNTDTQYF. In DNA, the CDR3 is TGCAGCCTAAGCGGGACCAACACAGATACGCAGTATTTT.

This clonotype was observed at least ten times. The chain has TRBV10-3 and TRBJ1-2, with a weak D call TRBD1 (5 bases). The V and J ends lost 5 bases and 0 bases respectively, with 16 bases between them. This CDR3 has 16 amino acids. The germline gives CDR1 ENHRY, CDR2 SYGVKD. CDR3 protein: CAISTGAQRSNYGYTF. Written as DNA, the CDR3 is TGTGCCATCAGTACTGGGGCGCAGCGGTCTAACTATGGCTACACCTTC.

In its sample, this clonotype was seen many times. V and J are TRBV30 and TRBJ1-1, with D unclear. Germline CDR1 GTSNPN, CDR2 SVGIG (reference sequence). The CDR3 length is 13 residues. The V end was cut by 4 bases, the J end by 4 bases, with 13 bases between. The CDR3, as DNA: TGTGCCTGGAACCAGTTGAGGGCCACTGAAGCTTTCTTT. Translation gives CAWNQLRATEAFF.

This clonotype was seen ten or more times. This chain links TRBV2 with TRBJ1-4, with a possible D match to TRBD1 (6 bases). V was clipped by 7 bases and J by 12 bases, with 24 bases between them. The CDR3 has 15 amino acids. Germline V CDR1 and CDR2: SNHLY, FYNNEI. CDR3 protein: CASNLSEDSGEELFF. The CDR3 coding sequence is TGTGCCAGCAACCTATCGGAGGACAGCGGCGAGGAACTGTTTTTT.